The TCR beta chain described here comes from a study of T cells in Graves' hyperthyroidism and ophthalmopathy. V was pared by 1 base and J by 6 bases, with 7 bases of the junction left unmatched. The CDR3 extends over 15 amino acids. In germline, CDR1 is LGHDT, CDR2 YNNKEL (reference sequence). From RNA transcripts, TCR beta CDR3 regions were amplified. The TCR CDR3 first-round RT-PCR relied on the HTBI primer set. TCRdb re-called the multiplex PCR reads through MiXCR, storing one row per CDR3 protein. The repertoire holds about 400,000 distinct CDR3 sequences, with about 15% as singletons. This clonotype has at least ten counts. What it recognizes is unknown. Study-level findings and limits: Within blood appeared most thyroid clonotypes that had expanded above 0.001.

The sample was blood. This sequence originates from a woman under 40 with Graves' hyperthyroidism. The chain has TRBV3-1 and TRBJ2-7, with 9 bases lining up with TRBD2. The CDR3 region has the DNA TGTGCCAGCAGCCAAGGGTATAGCGGGAGAGTCGAGCAGTACTTC. Translation: CASSQGYSGRVEQYF.